These T cell receptor beta chains were read from a single sample in a study of T cells in Graves' hyperthyroidism and ophthalmopathy. TCRdb itself ran the multiplex PCR reads through MiXCR, one entry per CDR3 protein. The table lists around 350,000 distinct CDR3 sequences, more than 20% of them singletons. Input material: blood. The receptors originated from a man aged 50-59 years with Graves' hyperthyroidism. The CDR3 runs from the conserved cysteine through the conserved F or W. A D gene is named only where the DNA matches it firmly. Part of the rows lack a size; the others show once, few, many or a class for expanded clones.

CDR3aa: CASSLLATDTQYF
CDR3nt: TGTGCCAGCAGCCTGTTAGCGACAGATACGCAGTATTTT
d_gene: .
v_gene: TRBV3-1
abundance: many
j_gene: TRBJ2-3

CDR3aa: CASSLASSGRETQYF
CDR3nt: TGCGCCAGCAGCTTGGCCTCTAGCGGGAGGGAGACCCAGTACTTC
d_gene: TRBD2
v_gene: TRBV5-1
abundance: few
j_gene: TRBJ2-5

CDR3aa: CASSLTQGYEQYF
CDR3nt: TGTGCCAGCAGTTTAACTCAGGGCTACGAGCAGTACTTC
d_gene: .
v_gene: TRBV28
abundance: many
j_gene: TRBJ2-7

CDR3aa: CASSETGGIYEQYF
CDR3nt: TGTGCCAGCAGCGAAACAGGGGGCATCTACGAGCAGTACTTC
d_gene: TRBD1
v_gene: TRBV12-3/TRBV12-4
abundance: many
j_gene: TRBJ2-7

CDR3aa: CASSYSSGSGTGELFF
CDR3nt: TGTGCCAGCAGTTACAGTAGCGGGAGCGGAACCGGGGAGCTGTTTTTT
d_gene: TRBD2
v_gene: TRBV6-5
abundance: .
j_gene: TRBJ2-2

CDR3aa: CASSYNRGYEQYF
CDR3nt: TGTGCCAGCAGTTATAATAGGGGCTACGAGCAGTACTTC
d_gene: .
v_gene: TRBV6-5
abundance: few
j_gene: TRBJ2-7

CDR3aa: CASSSGQGTEQYF
CDR3nt: TGTGCCAGCAGCTCTGGACAGGGGACCGAGCAGTACTTC
d_gene: TRBD1
v_gene: TRBV11-2
abundance: many
j_gene: TRBJ2-7

CDR3aa: CSAPQGRRETQYF
CDR3nt: TGCAGTGCTCCCCAGGGGCGTAGAGAGACCCAGTACTTC
d_gene: .
v_gene: TRBV20-1
abundance: .
j_gene: TRBJ2-5

CDR3aa: CASSFDIAGYTF
CDR3nt: TGTGCCAGCAGCTTCGACATCGCTGGCTACACCTTC
d_gene: .
v_gene: TRBV7-9
abundance: few
j_gene: TRBJ1-2

CDR3aa: CASRETGTKDEQYF
CDR3nt: TGTGCCAGCAGAGAGACAGGGACCAAGGATGAGCAGTACTTC
d_gene: TRBD1
v_gene: TRBV6-1
abundance: many
j_gene: TRBJ2-7